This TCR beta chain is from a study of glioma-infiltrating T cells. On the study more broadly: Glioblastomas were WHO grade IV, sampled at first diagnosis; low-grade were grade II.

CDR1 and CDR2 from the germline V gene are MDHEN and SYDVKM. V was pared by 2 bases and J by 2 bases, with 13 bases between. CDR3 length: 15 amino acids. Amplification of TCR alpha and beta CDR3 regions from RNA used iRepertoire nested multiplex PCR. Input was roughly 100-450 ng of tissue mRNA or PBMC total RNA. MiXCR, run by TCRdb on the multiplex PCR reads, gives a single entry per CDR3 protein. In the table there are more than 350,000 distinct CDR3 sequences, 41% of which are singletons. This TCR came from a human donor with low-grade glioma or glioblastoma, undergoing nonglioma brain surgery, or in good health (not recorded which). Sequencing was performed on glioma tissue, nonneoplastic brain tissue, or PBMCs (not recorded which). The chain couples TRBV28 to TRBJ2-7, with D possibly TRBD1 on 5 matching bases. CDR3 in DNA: TGTGCCAGCAGTTTACCTGGGGCGCATACCTACGAGCAGTACTTC. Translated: CASSLPGAHTYEQYF.